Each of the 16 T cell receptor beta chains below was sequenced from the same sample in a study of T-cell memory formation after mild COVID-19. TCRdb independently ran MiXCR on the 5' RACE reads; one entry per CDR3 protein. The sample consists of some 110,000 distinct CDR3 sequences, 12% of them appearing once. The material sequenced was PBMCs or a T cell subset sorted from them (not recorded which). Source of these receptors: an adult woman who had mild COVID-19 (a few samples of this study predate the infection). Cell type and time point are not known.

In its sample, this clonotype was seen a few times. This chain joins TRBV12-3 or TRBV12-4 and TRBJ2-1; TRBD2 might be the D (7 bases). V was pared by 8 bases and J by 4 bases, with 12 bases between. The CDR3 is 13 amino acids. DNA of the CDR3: TGTGCCAGCGGCGGGGGCGCTTACAATGAGCAGTTCTTC. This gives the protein CASGGGAYNEQFF.

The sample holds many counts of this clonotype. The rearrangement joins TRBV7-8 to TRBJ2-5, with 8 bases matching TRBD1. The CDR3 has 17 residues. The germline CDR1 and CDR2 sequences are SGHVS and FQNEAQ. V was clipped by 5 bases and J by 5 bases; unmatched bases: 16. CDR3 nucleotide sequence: TGTGCCAGCAGCCCCATTCCGACAGGGGTAAGGGCCGAGACCCAGTACTTC. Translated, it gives CASSPIPTGVRAETQYF.

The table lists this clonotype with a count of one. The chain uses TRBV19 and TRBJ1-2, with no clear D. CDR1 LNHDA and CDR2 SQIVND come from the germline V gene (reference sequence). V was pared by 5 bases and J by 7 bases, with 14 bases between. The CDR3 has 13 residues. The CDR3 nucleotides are TGTGCCAGTAGTCCCGGAGCCCGGAGTGGCTACACCTTC. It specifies CASSPGARSGYTF.

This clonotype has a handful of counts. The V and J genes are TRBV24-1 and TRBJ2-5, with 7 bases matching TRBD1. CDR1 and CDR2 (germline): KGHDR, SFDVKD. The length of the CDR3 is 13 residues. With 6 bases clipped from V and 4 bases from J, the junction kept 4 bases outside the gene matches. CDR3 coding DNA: TGTGCCACCAGTTCCTACAGGGGAGAGACCCAGTACTTC. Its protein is CATSSYRGETQYF.

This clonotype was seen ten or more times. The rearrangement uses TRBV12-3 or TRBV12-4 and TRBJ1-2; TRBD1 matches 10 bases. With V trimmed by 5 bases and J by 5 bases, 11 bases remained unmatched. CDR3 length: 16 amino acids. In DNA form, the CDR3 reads TGTGCCAGCAGTCGTCCCCCGGGACAGGGGTGGTATGGCTACACCTTC. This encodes CASSRPPGQGWYGYTF.

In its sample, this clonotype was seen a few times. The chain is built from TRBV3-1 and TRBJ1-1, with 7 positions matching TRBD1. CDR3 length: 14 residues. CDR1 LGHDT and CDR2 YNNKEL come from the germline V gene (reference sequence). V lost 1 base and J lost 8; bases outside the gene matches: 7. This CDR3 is CASSQGGTVKEAFF. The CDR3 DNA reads TGTGCCAGCAGCCAAGGCGGGACAGTCAAGGAAGCTTTCTTT.

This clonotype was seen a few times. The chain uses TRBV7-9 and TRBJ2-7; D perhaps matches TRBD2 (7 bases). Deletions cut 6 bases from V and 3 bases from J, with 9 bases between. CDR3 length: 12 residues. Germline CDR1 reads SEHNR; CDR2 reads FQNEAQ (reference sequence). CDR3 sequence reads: CASSRGGYEQYF. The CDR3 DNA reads TGTGCCAGCAGTAGGGGGGGCTACGAGCAGTACTTC.

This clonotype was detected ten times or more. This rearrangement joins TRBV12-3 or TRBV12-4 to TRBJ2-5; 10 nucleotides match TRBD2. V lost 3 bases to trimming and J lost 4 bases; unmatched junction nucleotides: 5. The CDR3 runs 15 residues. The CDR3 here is CASSFIAGGLETQYF. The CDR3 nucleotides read TGTGCCAGCAGTTTCATAGCGGGAGGCCTAGAGACCCAGTACTTC.

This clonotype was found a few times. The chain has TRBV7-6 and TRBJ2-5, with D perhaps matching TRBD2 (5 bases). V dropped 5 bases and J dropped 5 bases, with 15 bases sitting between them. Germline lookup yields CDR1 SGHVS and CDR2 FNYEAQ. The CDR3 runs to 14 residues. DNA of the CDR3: TGTGCCAGCAGCCCCGACGGGGTTGTGGAGACCCAGTACTTC. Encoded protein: CASSPDGVVETQYF.

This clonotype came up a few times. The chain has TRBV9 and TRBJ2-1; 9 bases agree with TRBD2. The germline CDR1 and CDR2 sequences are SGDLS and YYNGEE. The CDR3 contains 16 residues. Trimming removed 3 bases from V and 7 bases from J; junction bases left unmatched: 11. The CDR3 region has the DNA TGTGCCAGCAGCGCCGAACTAGCGGGTTCGGGTAATGAGCAGTTCTTC. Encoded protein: CASSAELAGSGNEQFF. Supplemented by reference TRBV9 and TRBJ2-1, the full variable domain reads DSGVTQTPKHLITATGQRVTLRCSPRSGDLSVYWYQQSLDQGLQFLIQYYNGEERAKGNILERFSAQQFPDLHSELNLSSLELGDSALYFCASSAELAGSGNEQFFGPGTRLTVL.

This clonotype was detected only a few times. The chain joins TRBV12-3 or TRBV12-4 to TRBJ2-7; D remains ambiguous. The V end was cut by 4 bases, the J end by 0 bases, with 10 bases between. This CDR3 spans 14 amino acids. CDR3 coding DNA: TGTGCCAGCAGTTCACCGACGGACTCCTACGAGCAGTACTTC. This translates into CASSSPTDSYEQYF.

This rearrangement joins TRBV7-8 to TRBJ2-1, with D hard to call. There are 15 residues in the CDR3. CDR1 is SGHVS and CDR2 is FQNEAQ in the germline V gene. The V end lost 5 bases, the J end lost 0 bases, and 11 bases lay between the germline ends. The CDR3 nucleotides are TGTGCCAGCAGCCCGTACTCGGGCTCCTACAATGAGCAGTTCTTC. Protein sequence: CASSPYSGSYNEQFF.

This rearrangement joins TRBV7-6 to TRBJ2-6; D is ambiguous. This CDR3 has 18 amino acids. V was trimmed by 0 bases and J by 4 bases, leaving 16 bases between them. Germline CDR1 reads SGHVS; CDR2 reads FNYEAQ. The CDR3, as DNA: TGTGCCAGCAGCTTAGCGATTGGGCAATTGACCGGGGCCAACGTCCTGACTTTC. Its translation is CASSLAIGQLTGANVLTF.

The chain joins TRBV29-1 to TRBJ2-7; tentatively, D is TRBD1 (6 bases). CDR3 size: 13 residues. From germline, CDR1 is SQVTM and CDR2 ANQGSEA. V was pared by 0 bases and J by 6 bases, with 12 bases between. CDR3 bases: TGCAGCGTTGAAGACATGACAGGCAGCGAGCAGTACTTC. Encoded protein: CSVEDMTGSEQYF.

The DNA for the CDR3 is TGTGCCAGCTCCACCCCGGGCAGGTGGTACGAGCAGTACTTC. Translated, it gives CASSTPGRWYEQYF. The chain uses TRBV2 and TRBJ2-7, with D hard to call. The germline gives CDR1 SNHLY, CDR2 FYNNEI. CDR3 size: 14 residues. V shed 8 bases and J shed 4 bases, with 18 bases lying between them.

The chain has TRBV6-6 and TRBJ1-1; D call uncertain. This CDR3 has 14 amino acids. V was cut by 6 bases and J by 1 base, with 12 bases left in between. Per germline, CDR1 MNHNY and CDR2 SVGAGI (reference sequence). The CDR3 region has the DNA TGTGCCAGCAGCCCCTGGCGAGCGAACACTGAAGCTTTCTTT. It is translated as CASSPWRANTEAFF.